These 8 T cell receptor beta chains share one sample of origin, sequenced in a study of blood T cells in healthy people across ages (dated by TCRdb to the mid-2010s). The library was made by 5' RACE. Instrument used: Illumina HiSeq 2500. A second PCR of 7 to 11 cycles was performed with a sample-barcoded 5' primer and a J-beta primer mix. In TCRdb, the public reads were trimmed at Q25 with fastp and aligned with MiXCR, with productive beta chains retained. Entries that share a CDR3 protein sequence are merged under the most common genes and DNA. The sample has more than 500,000 distinct CDR3 sequences on record, around a quarter of them singletons. The ten largest clones capture 3.6% of the sample. The same sample was also used in a study of T cells of mothers and their children.

The sequencing input was blood. The receptors derive from a boy aged 2 to 10 in good health.

This clonotype was counted ten times or more. V is TRBV7-6 and J is TRBJ2-5; D is possibly TRBD2 (6 bases). V gave up 0 bases and J gave up 2 bases, with 10 bases separating them. The germline V gene encodes CDR1 SGHVS and CDR2 FNYEAQ. CDR3 length: 15 residues. This CDR3 is CASSLAPAGQETQYF. The CDR3 DNA is TGTGCCAGCAGCTTAGCCCCCGCGGGGCAAGAGACCCAGTACTTC.

V gene TRBV20-1 combines with J gene TRBJ1-4; D not resolved. Trimming pared 2 bases from V and 4 bases from J, leaving 14 bases between. The CDR3 runs to 15 residues. The V gene's germline CDR1 is DFQATT and CDR2 SNEGSKA (reference sequence). The CDR3 DNA follows: TGCAGTGCTAGACCCAGTCCGGGAGTTAATGAAAAACTGTTTTTT. It is translated as CSARPSPGVNEKLFF.

Notes on this clonotype: A read error may explain this, as a much larger clone is one base away. This rearrangement joins TRBV7-8 to TRBJ2-3, with D possibly matching TRBD2 (5 bases). The length of the CDR3 is 14 residues. The V gene lost 1 base and the J gene lost 1 base, with 6 bases spanning the gap. Germline V CDR1 and CDR2: SGHVS, FQNEAQ. The CDR3 DNA reads TGTGCCAGCAGCTTAGTGCGGGGCACAGATACGCAGTATTTT. Encoded protein: CASSLVRGTDTQYF.

This clonotype was observed a few times. The chain carries TRBV5-4 and TRBJ2-2; 11 bases are shared with TRBD2. Germline values: CDR1 SGHNT, CDR2 YYREEE (reference sequence). The CDR3 runs 20 residues. Trimming at V came to 0 bases and at J to 2 bases, leaving 12 bases not matched to a gene. The CDR3 loop is CASSLGPLLAGETNTGELFF. Here the CDR3 DNA reads TGTGCCAGCAGCTTGGGGCCCCTACTAGCGGGAGAGACAAACACCGGGGAGCTGTTTTTT.

This chain uses TRBV11-1 with TRBJ1-2; the D is unclear. The CDR3 contains 15 residues. Trimming shortened V by 5 bases and J by 3 bases, and 16 bases separated the two germline ends. Germline CDR1 SGHAT, CDR2 FQDESV (reference sequence). The CDR3 is CASSAAGRGYYGYTF. The CDR3 region has the DNA TGTGCCAGCAGCGCAGCCGGGAGAGGCTACTATGGCTACACCTTC.

The rearrangement uses TRBV10-3 and TRBJ2-5; a weak D match, TRBD1 (5 bases). The J call is in doubt because the DNA end fits TRBJ2-1 better. The CDR3 sequence is 19 residues long. CDR1 and CDR2 (germline): ENHRY, SYGVKD. DNA of the CDR3: TGTGCCATCAGTGAGTCGTCGAGTTTCCGCCCAGGGCAAGGTAATGAGCAGTTCTTC. This translates into CAISESSSFRPGQGNEQFF.

V is TRBV6-1 and J is TRBJ2-7; 9 bases map to TRBD1. The ends lost 5 bases at V and 3 bases at J; junction bases unmatched: 5. This CDR3 contains 14 residues. Germline assignment: CDR1 MNHNS and CDR2 SASEGT. CDR3 in DNA: TGTGCCAGCAGTAGGGACAGGGAATTCTACGAGCAGTACTTC. As protein: CASSRDREFYEQYF.

The J gene is TRBJ1-5, the V gene TRBV7-8, with TRBD1 identical over 10 bases. Germline CDR1 reads SGHVS; CDR2 reads FQNEAQ. The CDR3 covers 17 residues. V lost 2 bases, J lost 6 bases, and 10 bases stayed unmatched. The CDR3 reads CASSLMPGQGLSQPQHF. The CDR3 DNA is TGTGCCAGCAGCTTAATGCCGGGACAGGGGCTTAGTCAGCCCCAGCATTTT. Based on the CDR3 plus reference TRBV7-8 and TRBJ1-5, the full variable domain is GAGVSQSPRYKVAKRGQDVALRCDPISGHVSLFWYQQALGQGPEFLTYFQNEAQLDKSGLPSDRFFAERPEGSVSTLKIQRTQQEDSAVYLCASSLMPGQGLSQPQHFGDGTRLSIL.